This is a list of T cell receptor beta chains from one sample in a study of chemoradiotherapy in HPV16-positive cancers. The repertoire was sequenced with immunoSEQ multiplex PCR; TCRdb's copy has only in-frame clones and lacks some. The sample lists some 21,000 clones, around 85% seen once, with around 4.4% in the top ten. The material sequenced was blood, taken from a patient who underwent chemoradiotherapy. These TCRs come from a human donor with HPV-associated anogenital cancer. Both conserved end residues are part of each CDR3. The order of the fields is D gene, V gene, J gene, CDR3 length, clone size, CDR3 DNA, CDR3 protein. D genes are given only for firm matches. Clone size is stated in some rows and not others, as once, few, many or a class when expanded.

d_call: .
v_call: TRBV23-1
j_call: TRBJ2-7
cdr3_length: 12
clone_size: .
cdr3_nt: TGCGCCAGCGGAAAATCAAGATACGAGCAGTACTTC
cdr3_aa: CASGKSRYEQYF

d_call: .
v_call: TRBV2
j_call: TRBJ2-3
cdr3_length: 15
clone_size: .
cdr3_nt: TGTGCCAGCAGTGATCACGGGAGCATGGCAGATACGCAGTATTTT
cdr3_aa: CASSDHGSMADTQYF

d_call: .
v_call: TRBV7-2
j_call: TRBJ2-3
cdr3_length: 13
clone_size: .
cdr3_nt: TGTGCCAGCAGCTTAAACGAAGGGGGGACGCAGTATTTT
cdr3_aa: CASSLNEGGTQYF

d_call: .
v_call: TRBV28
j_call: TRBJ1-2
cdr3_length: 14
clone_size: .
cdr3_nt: TGTGCCAGCAGTTTATCGCTGGCCGGCTATGGCTACACCTTC
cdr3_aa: CASSLSLAGYGYTF

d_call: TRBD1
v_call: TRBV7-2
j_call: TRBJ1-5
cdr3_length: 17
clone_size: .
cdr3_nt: TGTGCCAGCAGCTTAGCCAGGGACAGGGGGAGGGGTCAGCCCCAGCATTTT
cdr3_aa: CASSLARDRGRGQPQHF

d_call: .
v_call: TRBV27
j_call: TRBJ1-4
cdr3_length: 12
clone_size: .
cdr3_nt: TGTGCCACGGGGGGGGTCGGAGAAAAACTGTTTTTT
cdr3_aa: CATGGVGEKLFF

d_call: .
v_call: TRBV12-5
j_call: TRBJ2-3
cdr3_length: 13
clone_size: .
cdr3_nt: TGTGCTAGTGACGCGACTAGTTCAGATACGCAGTATTTT
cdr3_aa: CASDATSSDTQYF

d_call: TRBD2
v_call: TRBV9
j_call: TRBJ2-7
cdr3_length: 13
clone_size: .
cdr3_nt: TGTGCCAGCAGCCCCCAAGCGGGGTACGAGCAGTACTTC
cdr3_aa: CASSPQAGYEQYF

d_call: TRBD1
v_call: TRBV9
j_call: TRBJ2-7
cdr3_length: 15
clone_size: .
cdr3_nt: TGTGCCAGCAGCGTTTCCCCGGGACAGGGGTACGAGCAGTACTTC
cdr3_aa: CASSVSPGQGYEQYF

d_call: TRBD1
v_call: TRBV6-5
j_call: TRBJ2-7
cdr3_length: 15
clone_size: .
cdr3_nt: TGTGCCAGCAGTATTCTACCGGGACAGAATTACGAGCAGTACTTC
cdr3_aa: CASSILPGQNYEQYF

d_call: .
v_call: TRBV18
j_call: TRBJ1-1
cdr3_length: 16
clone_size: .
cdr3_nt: TGTGCCAGCTCAACCACGGAACAGCAGGGGAACACTGAAGCTTTCTTT
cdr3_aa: CASSTTEQQGNTEAFF

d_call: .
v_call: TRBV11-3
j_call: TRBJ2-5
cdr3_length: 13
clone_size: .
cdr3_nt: TGTGCCAGCAGCCCTCGAGGGTCAGAGACCCAGTACTTC
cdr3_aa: CASSPRGSETQYF

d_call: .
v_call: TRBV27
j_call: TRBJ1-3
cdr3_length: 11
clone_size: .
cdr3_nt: TGTGCCAGCGCGGGCCGCGGCACCATATATTTT
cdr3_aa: CASAGRGTIYF

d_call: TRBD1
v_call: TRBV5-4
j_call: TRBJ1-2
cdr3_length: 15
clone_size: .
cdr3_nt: TGTGCCAGCAGCTTTCTGATGGGACAGGGGGTGGGCTACACCTTC
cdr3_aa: CASSFLMGQGVGYTF

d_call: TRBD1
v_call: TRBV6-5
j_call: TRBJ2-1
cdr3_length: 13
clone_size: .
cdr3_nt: TGTGCCAGCAGTGACAGGGCCTACAATGAGCAGTTCTTC
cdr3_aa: CASSDRAYNEQFF

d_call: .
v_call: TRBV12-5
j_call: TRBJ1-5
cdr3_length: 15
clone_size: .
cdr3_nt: TGTGCTAGTGGTGTGGGGACACCCCGAGGTCAGCCCCAGCATTTT
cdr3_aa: CASGVGTPRGQPQHF

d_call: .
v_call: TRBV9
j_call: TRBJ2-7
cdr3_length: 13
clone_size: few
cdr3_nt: TGTGCCAGCAGCGTAGAACTGGGGCGCGAGCAGTACTTC
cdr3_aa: CASSVELGREQYF

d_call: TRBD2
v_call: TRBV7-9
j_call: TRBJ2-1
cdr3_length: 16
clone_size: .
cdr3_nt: TGTGCCAGCAGCTTAGCGCTGGTAGCGGGGTACAATGAGCAGTTCTTC
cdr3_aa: CASSLALVAGYNEQFF

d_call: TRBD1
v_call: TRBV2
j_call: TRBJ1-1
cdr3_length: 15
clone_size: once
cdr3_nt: TGTGCCAGCAGTCTCCGACAGGGGGATAACACTGAAGCTTTCTTT
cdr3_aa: CASSLRQGDNTEAFF

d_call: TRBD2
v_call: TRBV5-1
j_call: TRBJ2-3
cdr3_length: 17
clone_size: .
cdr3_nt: TGCGCCAGCAGCCCTGGGACTAGCGGGAGGGTACGAGATACGCAGTATTTT
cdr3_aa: CASSPGTSGRVRDTQYF

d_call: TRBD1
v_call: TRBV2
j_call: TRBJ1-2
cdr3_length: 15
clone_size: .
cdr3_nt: TGTGCCAGCAGTTCTCCCCGTCAGGGGGTACATGGCTACACCTTC
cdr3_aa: CASSSPRQGVHGYTF

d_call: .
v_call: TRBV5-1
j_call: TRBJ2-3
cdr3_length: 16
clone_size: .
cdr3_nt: TGCGCCAGCAGCTTGGGAATAACCTCTAGCACAGATACGCAGTATTTT
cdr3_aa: CASSLGITSSTDTQYF

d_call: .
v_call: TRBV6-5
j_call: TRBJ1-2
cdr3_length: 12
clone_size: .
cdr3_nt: TGTGCCAGCAGTACCCCAGGGTCCGGCTACACCTTC
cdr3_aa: CASSTPGSGYTF

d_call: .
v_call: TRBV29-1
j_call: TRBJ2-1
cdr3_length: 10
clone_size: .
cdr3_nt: TGCAGCGTCTCAACAGGGGAGCAGTTCTTC
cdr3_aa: CSVSTGEQFF

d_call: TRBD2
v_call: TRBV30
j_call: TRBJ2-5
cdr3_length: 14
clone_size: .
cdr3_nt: TGTGCCTGGAGTGCTAGCGGGAGTCTAGAGACCCAGTACTTC
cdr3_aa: CAWSASGSLETQYF

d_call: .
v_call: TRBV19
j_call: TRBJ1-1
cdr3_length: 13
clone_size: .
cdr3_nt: TGTGCCAGTAGCCCCATGCGGGACACTGAAGCTTTCTTT
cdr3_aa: CASSPMRDTEAFF

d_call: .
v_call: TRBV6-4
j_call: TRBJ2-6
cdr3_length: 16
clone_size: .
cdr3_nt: TGTGCCACCTCGGCGGCAAGCAGCTCTGGGGCCAACGTCCTGACTTTC
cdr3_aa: CATSAASSSGANVLTF

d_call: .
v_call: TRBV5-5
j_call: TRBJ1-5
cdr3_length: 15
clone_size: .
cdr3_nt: TGTGCCAGCAGGCGTGACAGTACTAGCAATCAGCCCCAGCATTTT
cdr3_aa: CASRRDSTSNQPQHF

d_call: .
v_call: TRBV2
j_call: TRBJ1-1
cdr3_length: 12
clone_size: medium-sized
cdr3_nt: TGTGCCAGCAAGATGGAGGAGACTGAAGCTTTCTTT
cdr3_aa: CASKMEETEAFF

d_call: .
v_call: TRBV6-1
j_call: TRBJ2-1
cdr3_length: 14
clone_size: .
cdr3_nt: TGTGCCAGCAGGGAACTAGTCTCCTACAATGAGCAGTTCTTC
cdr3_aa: CASRELVSYNEQFF

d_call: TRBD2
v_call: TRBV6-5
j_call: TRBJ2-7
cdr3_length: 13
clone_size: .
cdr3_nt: TGTGCCAGCAGTCCCGGGGGGGAATTCGAGCAGTACTTC
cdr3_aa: CASSPGGEFEQYF

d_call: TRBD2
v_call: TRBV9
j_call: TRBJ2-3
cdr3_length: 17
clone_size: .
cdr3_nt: TGTGCCAGCAGCGGCAGGACTAGCGGGAGGTGGGGGGATACGCAGTATTTT
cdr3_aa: CASSGRTSGRWGDTQYF

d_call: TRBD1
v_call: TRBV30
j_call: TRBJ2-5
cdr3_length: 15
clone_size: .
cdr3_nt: TGTGCCTGGCTGAGGGGAACAGGGGCTCGGGAGACCCAGTACTTC
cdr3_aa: CAWLRGTGARETQYF

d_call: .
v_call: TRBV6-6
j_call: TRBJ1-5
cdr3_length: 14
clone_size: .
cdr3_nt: TGTGCCAGCTTAGGGGAACTAAGCAATCAGCCCCAGCATTTT
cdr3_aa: CASLGELSNQPQHF

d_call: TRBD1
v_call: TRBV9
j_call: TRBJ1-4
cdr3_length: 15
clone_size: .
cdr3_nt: TGTGCCAGCAGCTCACGGACAGGGGGCGATGAAAAACTGTTTTTT
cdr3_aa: CASSSRTGGDEKLFF

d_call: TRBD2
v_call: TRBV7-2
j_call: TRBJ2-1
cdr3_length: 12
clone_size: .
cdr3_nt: TGTGCCAGCAGCTTCGGGGGGTATGAGCAGTTCTTC
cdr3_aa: CASSFGGYEQFF

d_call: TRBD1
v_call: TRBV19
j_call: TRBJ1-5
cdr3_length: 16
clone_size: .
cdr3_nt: TGTGCCAGTAGTAATGACTTCAGGGGGCTGGGTCAGCCCCAGCATTTT
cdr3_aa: CASSNDFRGLGQPQHF

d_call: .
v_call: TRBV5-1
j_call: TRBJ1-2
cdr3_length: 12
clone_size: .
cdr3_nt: TGCGCCAGCAGCTTGGTTTCAGGGAGCTACACCTTC
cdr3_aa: CASSLVSGSYTF

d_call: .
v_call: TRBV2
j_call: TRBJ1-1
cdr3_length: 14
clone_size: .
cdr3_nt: TGTGCTAGTCGCAAACGGTTCATGAACACTGAAGCTTTCTTT
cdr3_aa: CASRKRFMNTEAFF

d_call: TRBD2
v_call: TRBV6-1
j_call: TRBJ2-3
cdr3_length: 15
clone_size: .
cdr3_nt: TGTGCCAGCAGTGAGAAGAGCGGGGGGCCCGATACGCAGTATTTT
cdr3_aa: CASSEKSGGPDTQYF

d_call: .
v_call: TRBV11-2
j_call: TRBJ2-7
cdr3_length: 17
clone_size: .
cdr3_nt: TGTGCCAGCAGCTTAGATCCGGGACACTTACGAGCCTACGAGCAGTACTTC
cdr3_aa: CASSLDPGHLRAYEQYF

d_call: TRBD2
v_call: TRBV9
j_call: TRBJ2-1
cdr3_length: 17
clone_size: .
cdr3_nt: TGTGCCAGCAGCGTAGGTTCTAGCGGGAGAACGAACAATGAGCAGTTCTTC
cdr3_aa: CASSVGSSGRTNNEQFF

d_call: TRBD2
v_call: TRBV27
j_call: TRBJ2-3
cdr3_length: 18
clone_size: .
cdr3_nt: TGTGCCAGCAGAGGGACTAGCGGGAGAAGGGCTAGCACAGATACGCAGTATTTT
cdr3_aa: CASRGTSGRRASTDTQYF

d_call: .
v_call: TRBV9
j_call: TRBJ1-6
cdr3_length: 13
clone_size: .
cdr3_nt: TGTGCCAGCAGCGTAGTGGATAATTCACCCCTCCACTTT
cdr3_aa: CASSVVDNSPLHF

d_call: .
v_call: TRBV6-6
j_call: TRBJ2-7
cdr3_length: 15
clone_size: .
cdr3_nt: TGTGCCAGCAGTTACGCTGGACAGATCGGGTCCGAGCAGTACTTC
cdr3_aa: CASSYAGQIGSEQYF